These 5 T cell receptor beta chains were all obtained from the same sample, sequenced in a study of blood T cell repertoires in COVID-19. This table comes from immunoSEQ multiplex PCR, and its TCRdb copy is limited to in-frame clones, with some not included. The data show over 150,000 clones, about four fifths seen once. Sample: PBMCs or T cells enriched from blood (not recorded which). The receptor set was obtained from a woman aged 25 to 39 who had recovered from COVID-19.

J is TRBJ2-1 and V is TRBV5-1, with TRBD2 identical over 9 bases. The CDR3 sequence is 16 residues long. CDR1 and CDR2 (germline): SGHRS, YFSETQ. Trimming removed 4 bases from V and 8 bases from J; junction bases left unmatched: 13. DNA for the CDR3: TGCGCCAGCAGCGCGGGCTGGGCTAGCGGGGCCTATGAGCAGTTCTTC. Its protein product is CASSAGWASGAYEQFF.

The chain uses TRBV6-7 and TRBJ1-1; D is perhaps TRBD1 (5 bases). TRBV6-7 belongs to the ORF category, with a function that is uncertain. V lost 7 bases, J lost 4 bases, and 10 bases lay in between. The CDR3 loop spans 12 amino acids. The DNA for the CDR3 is TGTGCCAGCATCTCCGGGGGCACTGAAGCTTTCTTT. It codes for CASISGGTEAFF.

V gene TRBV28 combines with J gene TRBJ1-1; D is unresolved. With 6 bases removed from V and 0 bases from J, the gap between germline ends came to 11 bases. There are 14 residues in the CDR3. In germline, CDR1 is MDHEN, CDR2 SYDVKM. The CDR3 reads CASRPGRMNTEAFF. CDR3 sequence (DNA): TGTGCCAGCAGACCGGGGAGGATGAACACTGAAGCTTTCTTT. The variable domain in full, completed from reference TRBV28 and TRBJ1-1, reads DVKVTQSSRYLVKRTGEKVFLECVQDMDHENMFWYRQDPGLGLRLIYFSYDVKMKEKGDIPEGYSVSREKKERFSLILESASTNQTSMYLCASRPGRMNTEAFFGQGTRLTVV.

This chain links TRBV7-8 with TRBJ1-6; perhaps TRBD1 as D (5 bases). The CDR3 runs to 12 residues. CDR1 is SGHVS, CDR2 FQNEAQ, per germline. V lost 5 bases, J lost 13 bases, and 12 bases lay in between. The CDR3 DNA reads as TGTGCCAGCAGCCCAACGCGGGGGCCCCTCCACTTT. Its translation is CASSPTRGPLHF.

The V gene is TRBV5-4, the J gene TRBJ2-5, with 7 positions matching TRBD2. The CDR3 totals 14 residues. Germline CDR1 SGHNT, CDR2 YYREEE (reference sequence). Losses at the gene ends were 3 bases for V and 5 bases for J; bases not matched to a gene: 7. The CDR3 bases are TGTGCCAGCAGCTGGGGGGGAAAAGGCGAGACCCAGTACTTC. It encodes CASSWGGKGETQYF.